These 24 T cell receptor beta chains share one sample of origin, sequenced in a study of blood T cell repertoires in COVID-19. Profiled with immunoSEQ multiplex PCR; TCRdb holds only in-frame clones, not every one. The sample holds 300,000 to 450,000 clones; 80% to 90% are singletons and the top ten take 1%. Sequenced sample: PBMCs or T cells enriched from blood (not recorded which). The receptors shown here come from a man aged 18 to 29 who had recovered from COVID-19.

The chain couples TRBV18 to TRBJ1-1; 8 bases fit TRBD1. V was pared by 3 bases and J by 6 bases, with 18 bases of the junction left unmatched. CDR1 is KGHSH, CDR2 LQKENI, per germline. The CDR3 sequence is 18 residues long. The DNA for the CDR3 is TGTGCCAGCTCACCGAGAGAGATGGACAGGGTCGGAGGGGCTGAAGCTTTCTTT. It codes for CASSPREMDRVGGAEAFF.

This clone was seen just once. The chain has TRBV3-1 (or the pseudogene TRBV3-2) and TRBJ2-1; D is unresolved. The CDR3 is 14 residues long. Germline CDR1 and CDR2: LGHDT and YNNKEL (reference sequence). V was pared by 0 bases and J by 6 bases, with 9 bases between. The CDR3, as DNA: TGTGCCAGCAGCCAAGAACGGGTCCCCAATGAGCAGTTCTTC. It yields the protein CASSQERVPNEQFF.

The chain is built from TRBV29-1 and TRBJ1-2; tentatively, D is TRBD1 (5 bases). The CDR3 has 19 residues. Trimming removed 5 bases from V and 2 bases from J, with 30 bases in between. Germline lookup yields CDR1 SQVTM and CDR2 ANQGSEA. Here the CDR3 DNA reads TGCAGCGTTTGGGCAGGGTTAAACCCAAAGCACTCGTTAAACTATGGCTACACCTTC. It is translated as CSVWAGLNPKHSLNYGYTF.

The CDR3 loop is CASSLGAGLYGYTF. The CDR3 DNA sequence: TGTGCCAGCAGTTTGGGGGCAGGGCTCTATGGCTACACCTTC. The V call is TRBV28, the J call TRBJ1-2; D is possibly TRBD1 (6 bases). Germline CDR1 and CDR2: MDHEN and SYDVKM. The CDR3 contains 14 residues. V was cut by 3 bases and J by 4 bases, with 12 bases left in between.

This clone was counted only a few times. Additional DNA sequences in this sample encode the identical CDR3. The chain has TRBV28 and TRBJ1-5; the match to TRBD1 covers 8 bases. With V trimmed by 5 bases and J by 4 bases, 4 bases remained unmatched. Looked up from germline, CDR1 is MDHEN and CDR2 is SYDVKM. The CDR3 totals 14 residues. The CDR3 protein is CASSRTGPNQPQHF. In DNA, the CDR3 is TGTGCCAGCAGTAGGACAGGGCCGAATCAGCCCCAGCATTTT.

The V and J genes are TRBV27 and TRBJ1-1; 7 positions agree with TRBD1. The V and J ends lost 6 bases and 5 bases, in that order; junction bases with no gene match: 12. This CDR3 is built from 15 residues. The germline V gene encodes CDR1 MNHEY and CDR2 SMNVEV (reference sequence). CDR3 coding DNA: TGTGCCAGCAGGACTATAACAGGGGTCGGGACTGAAGCTTTCTTT. Encoded protein: CASRTITGVGTEAFF.

The rearrangement links TRBV18 to TRBJ1-1, with TRBD1 as a possible D gene (6 bases). V was clipped by 6 bases and J by 0 bases, with 20 bases between them. CDR1 and CDR2 from the germline V gene are KGHSH and LQKENI. This CDR3 spans 17 amino acids. The CDR3 DNA is TGTGCCAGCTCCCTCCGGGGGGCACCCGTTATGAACACTGAAGCTTTCTTT. This codes for CASSLRGAPVMNTEAFF. The variable domain in full, completed from reference TRBV18 and TRBJ1-1, reads NAGVMQNPRHLVRRRGQEARLRCSPMKGHSHVYWYRQLPEEGLKFMVYLQKENIIDESGMPKERFSAEFPKEGPSILRIQQVVRGDSAAYFCASSLRGAPVMNTEAFFGQGTRLTVV.

The CDR3 DNA follows: TGTGCCACCAGGGGGGGAGGACTAGCTTACAATGAGCAGTTCTTC. This gives the protein CATRGGGLAYNEQFF. The gene calls are TRBV24-1 and TRBJ2-1; the match to TRBD2 covers 8 bases. The trim removed 7 bases at V and 4 bases at J, leaving 8 bases unmatched. The CDR3 consists of 15 residues. CDR1 and CDR2 (germline): KGHDR, SFDVKD.

V gene TRBV20-1 combines with J gene TRBJ2-7; D is possibly TRBD2 (6 bases). The germline V gene encodes CDR1 DFQATT and CDR2 SNEGSKA (reference sequence). This CDR3 region has 11 residues. V lost 6 bases to trimming and J lost 9 bases, with 15 bases between them. CDR3 DNA: TGCAGTGCCCCACTGGCTAGCGCGCAGTACTTC. This codes for CSAPLASAQYF.

This clone was observed a single time. This sequence joins TRBV28 and TRBJ1-3; tentative D call: TRBD1 (6 bases). The CDR3 loop spans 15 amino acids. Trimming left V 5 bases short and J 4 bases short, with 15 bases between. Germline lookup yields CDR1 MDHEN and CDR2 SYDVKM. In DNA, the CDR3 is TGTGCCAGCAGTGGTTCGGGGGGGCTCGGAAACACCATATATTTT. Translation gives CASSGSGGLGNTIYF.

The chain links TRBV4-2 to TRBJ2-2; possibly TRBD1 for D (6 bases). The CDR3 is 17 amino acids. V was shortened by 0 bases and J by 5 bases, with 16 bases between the two germline ends. The germline CDR1 and CDR2 sequences are LGHNA and YNFKEQ. CDR3 sequence (DNA): TGTGCCAGCAGCCAAGAAATTACAGGGTCGGTGACCGGGGAGCTGTTTTTT. This codes for CASSQEITGSVTGELFF.

CDR3 DNA: TGTGCCATCAGTGAGGCCAGCGGGGGGAACACAGATACGCAGTATTTT. The encoded protein is CAISEASGGNTDTQYF. V gene TRBV10-3 combines with J gene TRBJ2-3; 9 nucleotides agree with TRBD2. The trim removed 2 bases at V and 2 bases at J, leaving 5 bases unmatched. CDR1 is ENHRY and CDR2 is SYGVKD in the germline V gene. This CDR3 is 16 amino acids long.

The chain uses TRBV2 and TRBJ1-5, with TRBD1 identical over 8 bases. V was pared by 8 bases and J by 4 bases, with 7 bases of the junction left unmatched. Germline V gene sequence: CDR1 SNHLY, CDR2 FYNNEI. The CDR3 contains 14 residues. The CDR3 coding sequence is TGTGCCAGCGGAGGTCGACAGGGGAATCAGCCCCAGCATTTT. Amino acids: CASGGRQGNQPQHF.

The chain links TRBV4-1 to TRBJ1-2, with a weak D call TRBD1 (5 bases). V lost 3 bases, J lost 4 bases, and 21 bases lay in between. The V gene's germline CDR1 is MGHRA and CDR2 YSYEKL. This CDR3 has 17 residues. DNA of the CDR3: TGCGCCAGCAGCCATTATCCGGGGGACTCCGGGACCTATGGCTACACCTTC. Amino acid sequence: CASSHYPGDSGTYGYTF.

The chain is built from TRBV18 and TRBJ2-7; 7 bases are shared with TRBD1. Germline values: CDR1 KGHSH, CDR2 LQKENI. After removal of 2 bases from V and 2 bases from J, the junction contained 6 bases not matched to a gene. This CDR3 is 15 amino acids long. CDR3 protein: CASSPSGGLAYEQYF. CDR3 sequence (DNA): TGTGCCAGCTCACCATCAGGGGGTCTCGCCTACGAGCAGTACTTC. The full variable domain, with the rest looked up from reference TRBV18 and TRBJ2-7, is NAGVMQNPRHLVRRRGQEARLRCSPMKGHSHVYWYRQLPEEGLKFMVYLQKENIIDESGMPKERFSAEFPKEGPSILRIQQVVRGDSAAYFCASSPSGGLAYEQYFGPGTRLTVT.

The rearrangement uses TRBV5-1 and TRBJ1-3, with 9 bases identical to TRBD1. Germline V gene lookup returns CDR1 SGHRS and CDR2 YFSETQ. There are 15 residues in the CDR3. Unmatched junction bases numbered 7, after V lost 1 base and J lost 8 bases. The CDR3 sequence: CASSLLGQGRDTIYF. In DNA, the CDR3 is TGCGCCAGCAGCTTGTTGGGACAGGGAAGGGACACCATATATTTT.

J is TRBJ1-5 and V is TRBV28, with D hard to call. In germline, CDR1 is MDHEN, CDR2 SYDVKM. Trimming took 3 bases from V and 6 from J, leaving 15 bases between them. This CDR3 spans 15 amino acids. CDR3 protein: CASSFNRRSGQPQHF. The CDR3 DNA follows: TGTGCCAGCAGTTTTAATCGGCGTTCGGGTCAGCCCCAGCATTTT.

The rearrangement joins TRBV6-5 to TRBJ1-4; maybe TRBD1 (5 bases). Germline CDR1 and CDR2: MNHEY and SVGAGI. There are 13 residues in the CDR3. V shed 5 bases and J shed 13 bases, with 17 bases lying between them. CDR3 nucleotide sequence: TGTGCCAGCAGTCCCGTGGGGGGGGGTGGACTGTTTTTT. Residues: CASSPVGGGGLFF.

This clone appeared a single time. CDR3 in DNA: TGTGCCAGCAGTGGACCCTCCTCATCCGGAGGAAAGACCCAGTACTTC. It is translated as CASSGPSSSGGKTQYF. The chain uses TRBV2 and TRBJ2-5; D might be TRBD2 (5 bases). The CDR3 sequence is 16 residues long. Germline V lookup: CDR1 SNHLY, CDR2 FYNNEI. Trimming took 4 bases from V and 6 from J, leaving 21 bases between them.

This clone appeared once. The chain uses TRBV27 and TRBJ2-3; maybe TRBD2 (7 bases). Looked up from germline, CDR1 is MNHEY and CDR2 is SMNVEV (reference sequence). V lost 6 bases and J 2 bases, leaving 15 bases between the germline ends. There are 15 residues in the CDR3. CDR3 nucleotide sequence: TGTGCCAGCAGGGGGGGGGCTATTCTCACAGATACGCAGTATTTT. This translates into CASRGGAILTDTQYF.

This sequence joins TRBV7-2 and TRBJ2-1, with D unclear. CDR1 SGHTA and CDR2 FQGNSA come from the germline V gene. The CDR3 extends over 11 amino acids. V lost 7 bases, J lost 7 bases, and 8 bases lay in between. The CDR3 here is CASNQHNEQFF. The DNA of the CDR3 is TGTGCCAGCAACCAACATAATGAGCAGTTCTTC.

V gene TRBV6-5 combines with J gene TRBJ1-1; D may be TRBD1 (6 bases). Per germline, CDR1 MNHEY and CDR2 SVGAGI. Trimming removed 10 bases at V and 0 bases at J, with 12 bases between. The CDR3 consists of 13 residues. CDR3 DNA sequence: TGTGCCACCCCGGGACAATTGAACACTGAAGCTTTCTTT. Amino acids: CATPGQLNTEAFF.

The chain employs TRBV16 and TRBJ2-3; D might be TRBD2 (5 bases). Germline lookup yields CDR1 KGHSY and CDR2 FQNENV. V lost 4 bases and J lost 5, with 10 bases in between. This CDR3 has 13 amino acids. CDR3 nucleotide sequence: TGTGCCAGCAGCCCCGGTGGGAGAGATACGCAGTATTTT. Translating gives CASSPGGRDTQYF.

This chain connects TRBV27 to TRBJ2-7, with D perhaps TRBD2 (6 bases). Germline CDR1 is MNHEY and CDR2 is SMNVEV (reference sequence). The V gene lost 4 bases and the J gene lost 3 bases, with 10 bases spanning the gap. CDR3 length: 13 amino acids. CDR3 nucleotides: TGTGCCAGCAGTTGGGGGGTAGACTACGAGCAGTACTTC. It translates to CASSWGVDYEQYF.